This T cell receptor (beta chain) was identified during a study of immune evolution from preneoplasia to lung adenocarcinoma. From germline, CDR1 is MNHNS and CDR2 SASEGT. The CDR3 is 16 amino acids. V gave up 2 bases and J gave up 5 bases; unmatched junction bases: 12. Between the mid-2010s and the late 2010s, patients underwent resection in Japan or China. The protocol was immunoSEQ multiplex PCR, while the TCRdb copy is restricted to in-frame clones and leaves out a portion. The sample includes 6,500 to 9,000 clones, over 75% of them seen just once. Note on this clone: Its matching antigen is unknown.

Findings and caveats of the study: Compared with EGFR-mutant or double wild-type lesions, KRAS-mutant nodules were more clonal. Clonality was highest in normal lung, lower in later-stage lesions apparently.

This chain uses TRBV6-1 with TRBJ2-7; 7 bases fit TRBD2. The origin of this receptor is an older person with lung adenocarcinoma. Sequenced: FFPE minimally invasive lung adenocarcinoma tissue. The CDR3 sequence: CASSELVGEGGHEQYF. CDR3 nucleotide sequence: TGTGCCAGCAGTGAACTTGTCGGGGAGGGTGGCCACGAGCAGTACTTC.